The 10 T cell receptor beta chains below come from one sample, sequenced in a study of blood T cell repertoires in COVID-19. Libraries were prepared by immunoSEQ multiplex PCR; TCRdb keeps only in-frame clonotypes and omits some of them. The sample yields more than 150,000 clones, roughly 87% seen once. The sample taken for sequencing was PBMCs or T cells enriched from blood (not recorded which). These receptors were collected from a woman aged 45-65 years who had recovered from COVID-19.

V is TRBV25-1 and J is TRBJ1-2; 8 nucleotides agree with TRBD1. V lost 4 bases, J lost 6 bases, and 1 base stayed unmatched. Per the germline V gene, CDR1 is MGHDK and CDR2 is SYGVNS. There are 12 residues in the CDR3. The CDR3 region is CASSVQGDGYTF. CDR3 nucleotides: TGTGCCAGCAGTGTACAGGGGGATGGCTACACCTTC.

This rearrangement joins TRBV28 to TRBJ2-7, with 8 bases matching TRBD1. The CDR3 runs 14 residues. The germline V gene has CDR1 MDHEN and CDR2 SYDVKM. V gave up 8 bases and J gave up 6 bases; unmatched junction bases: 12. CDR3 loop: CASGPGTGFLEQYF. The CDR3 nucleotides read TGTGCCAGCGGCCCCGGGACAGGCTTTCTCGAGCAGTACTTC.

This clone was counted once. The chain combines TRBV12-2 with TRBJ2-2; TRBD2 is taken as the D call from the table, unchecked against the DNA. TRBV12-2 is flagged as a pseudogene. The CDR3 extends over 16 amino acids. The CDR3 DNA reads TGTGCAAGTCGCTGCGCAATAGCGGGGAGCGGCGGGGAGCTGTTTTTT. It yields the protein CASRCAIAGSGGELFF.

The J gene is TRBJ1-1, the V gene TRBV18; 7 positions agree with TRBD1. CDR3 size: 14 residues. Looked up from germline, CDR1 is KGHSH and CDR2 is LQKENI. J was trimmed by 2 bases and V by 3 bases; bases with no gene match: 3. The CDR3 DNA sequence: TGTGCCAGCTCACCCGGGACAGCAAACACTGAAGCTTTCTTT. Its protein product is CASSPGTANTEAFF.

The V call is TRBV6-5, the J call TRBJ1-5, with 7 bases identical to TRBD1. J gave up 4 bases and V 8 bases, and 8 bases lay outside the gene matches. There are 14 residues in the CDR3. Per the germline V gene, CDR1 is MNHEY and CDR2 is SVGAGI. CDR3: CASGQRGLNQPQHF. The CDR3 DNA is TGTGCCAGCGGCCAAAGGGGGCTTAATCAGCCCCAGCATTTT.

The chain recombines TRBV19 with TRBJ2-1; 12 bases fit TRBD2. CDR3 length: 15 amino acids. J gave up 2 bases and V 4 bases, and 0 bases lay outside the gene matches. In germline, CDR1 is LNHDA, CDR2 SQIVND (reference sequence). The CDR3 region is CASSRLAGAYNEQFF. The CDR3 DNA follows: TGTGCCAGTAGTAGACTAGCGGGGGCCTACAATGAGCAGTTCTTC.

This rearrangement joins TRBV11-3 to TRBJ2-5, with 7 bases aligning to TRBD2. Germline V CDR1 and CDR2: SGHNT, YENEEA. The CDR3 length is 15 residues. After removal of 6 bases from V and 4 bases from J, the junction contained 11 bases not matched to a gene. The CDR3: CASRARAGDIETQYF. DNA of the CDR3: TGTGCCAGCAGAGCGCGCGCGGGAGATATAGAGACCCAGTACTTC.

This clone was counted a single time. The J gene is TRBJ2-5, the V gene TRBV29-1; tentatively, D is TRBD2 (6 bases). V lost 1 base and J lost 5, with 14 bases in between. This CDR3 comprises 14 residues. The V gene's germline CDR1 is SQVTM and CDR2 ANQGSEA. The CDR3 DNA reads TGCAGCGTTGAAGGTAACAGCGCGGGGGAGACCCAGTACTTC. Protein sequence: CSVEGNSAGETQYF.

The CDR3 DNA reads TGTGCCAGCAGTTTGAGTCAGGGGATTAATGAAAAACTGTTTTTT. Residues: CASSLSQGINEKLFF. The chain couples TRBV5-8 to TRBJ1-4; D perhaps matches TRBD1 (6 bases). This CDR3 has 15 amino acids. Germline CDR1 SGHTS, CDR2 YDEGEE. With 5 bases removed from V and 4 bases from J, the gap between germline ends came to 15 bases.

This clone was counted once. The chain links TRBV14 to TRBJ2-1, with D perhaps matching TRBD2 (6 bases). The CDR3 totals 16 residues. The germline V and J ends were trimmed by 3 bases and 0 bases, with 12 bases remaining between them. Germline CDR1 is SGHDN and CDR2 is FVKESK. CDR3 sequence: CASSQVDGSSYNEQFF. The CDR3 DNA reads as TGTGCCAGCAGCCAGGTGGACGGGAGCTCCTACAATGAGCAGTTCTTC.